A selection of T cell receptor beta chains follows, all from one sample in a study of tumor-infiltrating lymphocytes in primary liver carcinoma. A single record per CDR3 protein comes from TCRdb applying MiXCR to the multiplex PCR reads. The repertoire holds about 100,000 distinct CDR3 sequences, with 55% to 80% as singletons. The sample consisted of liver tumor tissue from sampling region 2. Every receptor here comes from a woman aged 60 to 75 with primary liver carcinoma and hepatitis B virus infection. CDR3s include the opening cysteine and the closing phenylalanine or tryptophan. The order of the fields is clone size, V gene, J gene, CDR3 length, D gene, CDR3 protein, CDR3 DNA. A D gene is named only where the DNA matches it firmly. Rows give clone size only sometimes, using once, few, many, or a class for an expanded clone.

abundance: many
v_gene: TRBV30
j_gene: TRBJ2-1
len: 14
d_gene: TRBD2
CDR3aa: CAWRGLAGVNEQFF
CDR3nt: TGTGCCTGGAGAGGACTAGCGGGAGTCAATGAGCAGTTCTTC

abundance: many
v_gene: TRBV29-1
j_gene: TRBJ2-2
len: 17
d_gene: TRBD1
CDR3aa: CSVAPSGTGGYTGELFF
CDR3nt: TGCAGCGTGGCACCCTCCGGGACAGGGGGCTACACCGGGGAGCTGTTTTTT

abundance: once
v_gene: TRBV12-3/TRBV12-4
j_gene: TRBJ2-7
len: 14
d_gene: -
CDR3aa: CTSSLLGNSYEQYF
CDR3nt: TGTACCAGCAGTTTATTAGGGAACTCCTACGAGCAGTACTTC

abundance: many
v_gene: TRBV20-1
j_gene: TRBJ1-6
len: 13
d_gene: -
CDR3aa: CSASLSPYSPLHF
CDR3nt: TGCAGTGCTAGTCTATCCCCTTATTCACCCCTCCACTTT

abundance: many
v_gene: TRBV12-3/TRBV12-4
j_gene: TRBJ2-1
len: 14
d_gene: TRBD2
CDR3aa: CASIRQRESSEQFF
CDR3nt: TGTGCCAGCATAAGGCAGCGGGAGTCGAGTGAGCAGTTCTTC

abundance: -
v_gene: TRBV28
j_gene: TRBJ1-4
len: 15
d_gene: TRBD1
CDR3aa: CADRGGGNPHEKLFF
CDR3nt: TGTGCCGACAGGGGGGGGGGAAATCCCCACGAAAAACTGTTTTTT

abundance: medium-sized
v_gene: TRBV11-2
j_gene: TRBJ1-1
len: 16
d_gene: -
CDR3aa: CASSLVGEPTGTEAFF
CDR3nt: TGTGCCAGCAGCTTAGTTGGGGAACCTACGGGCACTGAAGCTTTCTTT

abundance: -
v_gene: TRBV6-1
j_gene: TRBJ2-1
len: 14
d_gene: -
CDR3aa: CASRRDWRGNEQFF
CDR3nt: TGTGCCAGCAGGAGGGACTGGCGGGGCAATGAGCAGTTCTTC

abundance: -
v_gene: TRBV4-2
j_gene: TRBJ2-5
len: 15
d_gene: -
CDR3aa: CASSQDGGTEETQNF
CDR3nt: TGTGCCAGCAGTCAAGACGGAGGTACAGAAGAGACCCAGAACTTC

abundance: medium-sized
v_gene: TRBV11-3
j_gene: TRBJ2-1
len: 14
d_gene: TRBD2
CDR3aa: CASSSGLAGGEQFF
CDR3nt: TGTGCCAGCAGCTCGGGACTAGCGGGAGGAGAGCAGTTCTTC

abundance: -
v_gene: TRBV12-3/TRBV12-4
j_gene: TRBJ1-1
len: 14
d_gene: -
CDR3aa: CASNPRRGDSEAFF
CDR3nt: TGTGCCAGCAACCCCCGAAGGGGGGACTCTGAAGCTTTCTTT

abundance: -
v_gene: TRBV6-1
j_gene: TRBJ2-7
len: 15
d_gene: -
CDR3aa: CASIFVQGAGYEQYF
CDR3nt: TGTGCCAGCATCTTCGTACAGGGCGCCGGCTACGAGCAGTACTTC

abundance: -
v_gene: TRBV21-1
j_gene: TRBJ2-1
len: 16
d_gene: -
CDR3aa: CASSKEKDGGYNEQFF
CDR3nt: TGTGCCAGCAGCAAGGAAAAGGACGGAGGCTACAATGAGCAGTTCTTC

abundance: -
v_gene: TRBV5-4
j_gene: TRBJ2-2
len: 16
d_gene: -
CDR3aa: CASSLLGGRDTGELSF
CDR3nt: TGTGCCAGCAGCTTGTTGGGGGGGAGGGACACCGGGGAGCTGTCTTTT

abundance: -
v_gene: TRBV4-1
j_gene: TRBJ1-1
len: 13
d_gene: -
CDR3aa: CASSQGPITEAFF
CDR3nt: TGCGCCAGTAGCCAAGGCCCGATCACTGAAGCTTTCTTT

abundance: few
v_gene: TRBV11-1
j_gene: TRBJ2-3
len: 13
d_gene: -
CDR3aa: CVSNIGRTDTQYF
CDR3nt: TGTGTCAGCAACATCGGACGTACAGATACGCAGTATTTT

abundance: many
v_gene: TRBV5-4
j_gene: TRBJ2-3
len: 13
d_gene: -
CDR3aa: CASSFLVTDTQYF
CDR3nt: TGTGCCAGCAGCTTTTTAGTAACAGATACGCAGTATTTT

abundance: -
v_gene: TRBV29-1
j_gene: TRBJ2-2
len: 12
d_gene: -
CDR3aa: CSGRDRTWELFF
CDR3nt: TGCAGCGGGCGCGACAGAACCTGGGAGTTGTTTTTT

abundance: once
v_gene: TRBV20-1
j_gene: TRBJ2-5
len: 17
d_gene: TRBD2
CDR3aa: CSALPSGTGILQETQYF
CDR3nt: TGCAGTGCTCTGCCTAGCGGGACCGGGATCCTTCAAGAGACCCAGTACTTC

abundance: -
v_gene: TRBV6-5
j_gene: TRBJ1-1
len: 11
d_gene: -
CDR3aa: CANSYNTEALF
CDR3nt: TGTGCCAACAGTTACAACACTGAAGCTCTCTTT

abundance: -
v_gene: TRBV11-2
j_gene: TRBJ2-2
len: 15
d_gene: -
CDR3aa: CASSPPLGQTGELFF
CDR3nt: TGTGCCAGCAGCCCACCGCTAGGACAGACCGGGGAGCTGTTTTTT

abundance: few
v_gene: TRBV11-2
j_gene: TRBJ2-1
len: 13
d_gene: TRBD2
CDR3aa: CANSWTSGADQFF
CDR3nt: TGTGCCAACAGCTGGACTAGCGGGGCAGATCAATTCTTC

abundance: -
v_gene: TRBV4-1
j_gene: TRBJ2-7
len: 16
d_gene: -
CDR3aa: CASSLQGLVGVDEQYF
CDR3nt: TGCGCCAGTAGCCTCCAAGGGTTAGTGGGAGTGGATGAGCAGTACTTC

abundance: -
v_gene: TRBV28
j_gene: TRBJ1-4
len: 14
d_gene: -
CDR3aa: CASTTQGSGEKLFF
CDR3nt: TGTGCCAGCACCACGCAGGGGTCGGGTGAAAAACTGTTTTTT

abundance: many
v_gene: TRBV5-5
j_gene: TRBJ1-1
len: 17
d_gene: TRBD1
CDR3aa: CASSLPPGQGANTEAFF
CDR3nt: TGTGCCAGCAGCTTACCTCCCGGACAGGGGGCGAACACTGAAGCTTTCTTT

abundance: -
v_gene: TRBV16
j_gene: TRBJ1-5
len: 17
d_gene: TRBD1
CDR3aa: CASSQSGTGLSNQPQHF
CDR3nt: TGTGCCAGCAGCCAATCAGGGACAGGGCTAAGCAATCAGCCCCAGCATTTT

abundance: many
v_gene: TRBV5-4
j_gene: TRBJ2-1
len: 15
d_gene: TRBD2
CDR3aa: CASSPQAGGIDEQFF
CDR3nt: TGTGCCAGCAGCCCGCAAGCGGGAGGGATCGATGAGCAGTTCTTC

abundance: -
v_gene: TRBV29-1
j_gene: TRBJ1-2
len: 8
d_gene: -
CDR3aa: CSEDGYTF
CDR3nt: TGCAGCGAGGACGGCTACACCTTC

abundance: many
v_gene: TRBV5-1
j_gene: TRBJ2-3
len: 15
d_gene: TRBD2
CDR3aa: CASGSSGSGADTQYF
CDR3nt: TGCGCCAGCGGATCTAGCGGGAGTGGTGCAGATACGCAGTATTTT

abundance: -
v_gene: TRBV11-1
j_gene: TRBJ2-2
len: 16
d_gene: TRBD2
CDR3aa: CASSHLSVGGAGELFF
CDR3nt: TGTGCCAGCAGCCACCTAAGTGTGGGAGGGGCCGGGGAGCTGTTTTTC

abundance: -
v_gene: TRBV11-1
j_gene: TRBJ2-3
len: 14
d_gene: -
CDR3aa: CASSVGQSTDTQYF
CDR3nt: TGTGCCAGCAGCGTAGGACAGAGCACTGATACGCAGTATTTT

abundance: -
v_gene: TRBV11-2
j_gene: TRBJ2-5
len: 14
d_gene: -
CDR3aa: CASILFADEETQYF
CDR3nt: TGCGCCAGCATCTTATTCGCGGACGAAGAGACCCAGTACTTC

abundance: many
v_gene: TRBV6-5
j_gene: TRBJ2-2
len: 13
d_gene: -
CDR3aa: CASTRDLTGELFF
CDR3nt: TGTGCCAGCACCCGCGATCTAACCGGGGAGCTGTTTTTT

abundance: -
v_gene: TRBV25-1
j_gene: TRBJ2-7
len: 18
d_gene: -
CDR3aa: CASSEGWSSLSTSYEQYF
CDR3nt: TGTGCCAGCAGTGAAGGATGGTCCTCCCTAAGCACTTCCTACGAGCAGTACTTC

abundance: few
v_gene: TRBV11-3
j_gene: TRBJ2-7
len: 15
d_gene: TRBD1
CDR3aa: CASSPPTGGNYEQYF
CDR3nt: TGTGCCAGCAGCCCCCCTACAGGGGGCAACTACGAGCAGTACTTC

abundance: -
v_gene: TRBV6-2/TRBV6-3
j_gene: TRBJ2-2
len: 12
d_gene: -
CDR3aa: CAELTPAAELFF
CDR3nt: TGTGCCGAATTGACGCCGGCCGCGGAGCTGTTTTTT

abundance: -
v_gene: TRBV7-8
j_gene: TRBJ1-1
len: 14
d_gene: -
CDR3aa: CASSMATMNSEVFF
CDR3nt: TGTGCCAGCAGTATGGCCACGATGAACTCTGAAGTTTTCTTT

abundance: -
v_gene: TRBV5-6
j_gene: TRBJ1-6
len: 15
d_gene: TRBD1
CDR3aa: CASTKRDRDNSPLHF
CDR3nt: TGTGCCAGCACCAAGCGGGACAGGGATAATTCACCCCTCCACTTT

abundance: -
v_gene: TRBV5-6
j_gene: TRBJ2-1
len: 14
d_gene: -
CDR3aa: CASSFQNGASEQFF
CDR3nt: TGTGCCAGCAGCTTCCAGAATGGTGCCAGTGAACAGTTCTTC

abundance: once
v_gene: TRBV4-2
j_gene: TRBJ1-1
len: 14
d_gene: TRBD1
CDR3aa: CASSPGQVNTEVFF
CDR3nt: TGTGCCAGCAGCCCGGGACAGGTGAACACTGAAGTTTTCTTT

abundance: -
v_gene: TRBV2
j_gene: TRBJ2-7
len: 14
d_gene: TRBD2
CDR3aa: CASTSGRVGYEQYF
CDR3nt: TGTGCCAGCACTAGCGGGAGGGTGGGCTACGAGCAGTACTTC

abundance: -
v_gene: TRBV28
j_gene: TRBJ2-1
len: 18
d_gene: -
CDR3aa: CASSTSFDFGDSYNEQFF
CDR3nt: TGTGCCAGCAGTACCAGTTTTGACTTCGGGGACTCATACAATGAGCAGTTCTTC

abundance: -
v_gene: TRBV5-6
j_gene: TRBJ2-5
len: 15
d_gene: TRBD2
CDR3aa: CASTFQREIIETQYF
CDR3nt: TGTGCCAGCACCTTCCAGCGGGAGATAATAGAGACCCAGTACTTC

abundance: -
v_gene: TRBV29-1
j_gene: TRBJ2-7
len: 14
d_gene: TRBD2
CDR3aa: CRVGTGLATYEQYF
CDR3nt: TGCAGGGTCGGCACGGGACTAGCAACCTACGAACAGTACTTC

abundance: -
v_gene: TRBV7-3
j_gene: TRBJ2-7
len: 13
d_gene: -
CDR3aa: CAINLNRAYEQYF
CDR3nt: TGTGCCATCAACTTAAATCGGGCTTACGAGCAGTACTTC

abundance: -
v_gene: TRBV11-2
j_gene: TRBJ2-3
len: 13
d_gene: -
CDR3aa: CACSLDRADMQYF
CDR3nt: TGTGCCTGCAGCTTAGATAGGGCTGATATGCAGTATTTT